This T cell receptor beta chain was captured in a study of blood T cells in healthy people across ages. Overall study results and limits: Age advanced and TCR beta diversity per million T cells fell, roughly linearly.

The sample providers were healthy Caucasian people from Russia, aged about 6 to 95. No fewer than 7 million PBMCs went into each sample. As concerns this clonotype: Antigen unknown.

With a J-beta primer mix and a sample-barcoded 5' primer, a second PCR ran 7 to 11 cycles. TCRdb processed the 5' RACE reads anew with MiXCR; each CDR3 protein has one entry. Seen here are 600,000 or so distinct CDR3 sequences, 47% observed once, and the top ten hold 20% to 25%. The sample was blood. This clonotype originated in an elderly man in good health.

CDR3 sequence: CASSLALEGAGYGYTF. CDR3 sequence (DNA): TGTGCCAGCAGCTTAGCCCTGGAGGGGGCAGGGTATGGCTACACCTTC. The chain employs TRBV7-2 and TRBJ1-2; TRBD1 agrees at 7 bases. This CDR3 comprises 16 residues. V lost 0 bases and J lost 5; bases outside the gene matches: 9. CDR1 and CDR2 (germline): SGHTA, FQGNSA.